The entry below describes one TCR beta chain. In germline, CDR1 is LNHNV, CDR2 YYDKDF (reference sequence). This CDR3 contains 15 residues. With V trimmed by 0 bases and J by 5 bases, 6 bases remained unmatched. The data were obtained in a study of blood T cell repertoires in COVID-19. At the level of the study: Whether acute or convalescent, the COVID-19 samples came from the United States, Italy and Spain. T cells, B-cell-depleted T cells, or PBMCs supplied cDNA or gDNA.

Authors' data handling: Researchers report that nucleated cell counts were estimated from reference gene primer amplification. Only in-frame clones appear in the TCRdb table, and some are missing; sequencing was by immunoSEQ multiplex PCR. That table gives V, J and clone size, and the DNA gave D and trimming. This table holds fewer than 65,000 clones, 80% to 90% found once. The sequenced sample was peripheral blood. The sequence derives from a man between 60 and 75 years old with acute or convalescent COVID-19. This sequence joins TRBV15 and TRBJ2-5; 7 bases match TRBD1. CDR3 loop: CATSRDLGGRETQYF. In DNA form, the CDR3 reads TGTGCCACCAGCAGAGATTTAGGGGGCCGGGAGACCCAGTACTTC.